This T cell receptor (beta chain) was found in a study of PD-1 blockade in mismatch repair-deficient tumors. TCRs were sequenced from three patients responding to pembrolizumab. The assay was immunoSEQ multiplex PCR, and TCRdb's table has in-frame clones only and misses some. The sample lists more than 95,000 clones, 70% to 90% occurring once. This CDR3 spans 14 amino acids. Germline V CDR1 and CDR2: SGHRS, YFSETQ. Between the trimmed V and J ends, which lost 2 bases and 5 bases, there was a span of 11 bases. This material consisted of peripheral blood, taken 44 weeks after starting pembrolizumab. This chain links TRBV5-1 with TRBJ2-4; maybe TRBD1 (6 bases). This clonotype was sampled from an adult with mismatch repair-deficient cancer. The CDR3 reads CASSFSYRENIQYF. The CDR3 region has the DNA TGCGCCAGCAGCTTCTCGTACAGGGAAAACATTCAGTACTTC.